This T cell receptor (beta chain) appears in the sequencing data of a study of beta chain features in type 1 diabetes. Overall study context: Comparable age, gender and cell yields were observed in patients relative to healthy donors. Across every sample, around 98 million sorted cells were examined in total. Whole-study results and caveats: Across all four CD4+ subsets, people with type 1 diabetes showed modestly shorter TCRB CDR3s.

Since all of the isolated RNA was reverse transcribed, expressed TCRB transcripts were what got sequenced. Around 4 million reads per sample were averaged for naive, central memory and regulatory samples. The method was immunoSEQ multiplex PCR; TCRdb's version includes in-frame clones alone and lacks a portion of them. Of about 650,000 clones in the sample, 9.5% to 15% were seen once. The germline V gene has CDR1 LGHNA and CDR2 YNFKEQ. Trimming cost V 0 bases and J 4 bases; bases outside gene matches: 6. The CDR3 totals 15 residues. Isolation of CD4+ naive, central memory, regulatory and stem cell-like memory cells was achieved by sorting via CD45RO/CCR7/CD25/CD127/CD95/CD27. In regard to this clone: Its antigen is as yet unknown.

The specimen was naive CD4+ T cells from blood. The chain carries TRBV4-2 and TRBJ2-7, with TRBD1 matching 7 bases. The TCR originated in a man aged 30-40 years with type 1 diabetes. CDR3 bases: TGTGCCAGCAGCCAAGATCCGGGACAGCCTTACGAGCAGTACTTC. Translated, it gives CASSQDPGQPYEQYF.